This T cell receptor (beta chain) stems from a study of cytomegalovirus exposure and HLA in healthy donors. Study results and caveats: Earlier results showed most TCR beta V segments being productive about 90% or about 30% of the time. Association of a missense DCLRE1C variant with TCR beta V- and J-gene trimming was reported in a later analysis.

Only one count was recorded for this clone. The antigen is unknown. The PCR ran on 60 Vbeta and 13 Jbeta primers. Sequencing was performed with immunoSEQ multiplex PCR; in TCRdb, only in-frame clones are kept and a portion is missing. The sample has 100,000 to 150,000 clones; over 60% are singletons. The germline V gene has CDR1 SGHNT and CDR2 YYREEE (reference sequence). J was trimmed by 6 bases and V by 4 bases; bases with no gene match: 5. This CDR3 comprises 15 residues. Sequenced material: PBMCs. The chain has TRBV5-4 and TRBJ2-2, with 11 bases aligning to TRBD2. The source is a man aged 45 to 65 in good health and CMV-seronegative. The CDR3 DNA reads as TGTGCCAGCAGCCCCGGGACTAGCGGTTCCGGGGAGCTGTTTTTT. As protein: CASSPGTSGSGELFF.